Listed below are T cell receptor beta chains from one sample, sequenced in a study of early T cells in non-severe SARS-CoV-2 infection. One entry per CDR3 protein results from TCRdb running MiXCR on the 5' RACE reads. The sample comprises approximately 75,000 distinct CDR3 sequences, about 14% of which are singletons, and less than 5% rests with the top ten. Sequences were derived from whole blood, sampled at baseline. The receptors derive from an adult who was a healthcare worker with PCR-confirmed SARS-CoV-2 infection or an uninfected control (not recorded which). CDR3s include the opening cysteine and the closing phenylalanine or tryptophan. Fields, in order: clone size, J gene, V gene, D gene, CDR3 protein, CDR3 DNA. A D gene is named only where the DNA matches it firmly. For some rows the clone size is stated as once, few or many, or as a class when expanded; others skip it.

clone size: many
J gene: TRBJ2-7
V gene: TRBV27
D gene: .
CDR3 protein: CASSLTEAPYEQYF
CDR3 DNA: TGTGCCAGCAGTTTAACGGAGGCCCCCTACGAGCAGTACTTC

clone size: many
J gene: TRBJ2-7
V gene: TRBV7-6
D gene: .
CDR3 protein: CASSLVKTEQYF
CDR3 DNA: TGTGCCAGCAGCTTAGTTAAGACCGAGCAGTACTTC

clone size: many
J gene: TRBJ2-1
V gene: TRBV30
D gene: TRBD1
CDR3 protein: CAWSGLSRGTYNEQFF
CDR3 DNA: TGTGCCTGGAGTGGATTAAGCAGGGGGACCTACAATGAGCAGTTCTTC

clone size: .
J gene: TRBJ2-7
V gene: TRBV10-1
D gene: .
CDR3 protein: CASSGQSSYEQYF
CDR3 DNA: TGCGCCAGCAGTGGACAGAGCTCCTACGAGCAGTACTTC

clone size: many
J gene: TRBJ1-1
V gene: TRBV7-9
D gene: TRBD1
CDR3 protein: CASNGQANTEAFF
CDR3 DNA: TGTGCCAGCAACGGACAGGCGAACACTGAAGCTTTCTTT

clone size: .
J gene: TRBJ2-1
V gene: TRBV15
D gene: TRBD1
CDR3 protein: CATSRRDRDANEQFF
CDR3 DNA: TGTGCCACCAGCAGGAGGGACAGGGATGCGAATGAGCAGTTCTTC

clone size: few
J gene: TRBJ2-5
V gene: TRBV10-2
D gene: .
CDR3 protein: CASSESAGFETQYF
CDR3 DNA: TGCGCCAGCAGTGAGTCGGCGGGTTTTGAGACCCAGTACTTC

clone size: .
J gene: TRBJ2-1
V gene: TRBV29-1
D gene: TRBD1
CDR3 protein: CSVGRQGLRDEQFF
CDR3 DNA: TGCAGCGTTGGGAGACAGGGGCTGAGAGATGAGCAGTTCTTC

clone size: .
J gene: TRBJ2-5
V gene: TRBV7-9
D gene: .
CDR3 protein: CASSKGGTQRGGETQYF
CDR3 DNA: TGTGCCAGCAGCAAGGGGGGGACCCAACGAGGCGGGGAGACCCAGTACTTC

clone size: many
J gene: TRBJ2-5
V gene: TRBV3-1
D gene: .
CDR3 protein: CASSQDMGPGVGTQYF
CDR3 DNA: TGTGCCAGCAGCCAAGATATGGGACCGGGAGTAGGGACCCAGTACTTC

clone size: .
J gene: TRBJ2-7
V gene: TRBV7-8
D gene: .
CDR3 protein: CASSPARPLSYEQYF
CDR3 DNA: TGTGCCAGCAGCCCAGCCCGCCCCTTATCCTACGAGCAGTACTTC

clone size: .
J gene: TRBJ2-5
V gene: TRBV5-1
D gene: .
CDR3 protein: CASSFGSPQETQYF
CDR3 DNA: TGCGCCAGCAGCTTTGGATCTCCCCAAGAGACCCAGTACTTC

clone size: .
J gene: TRBJ1-4
V gene: TRBV27
D gene: .
CDR3 protein: CASGSQGGPREKLFF
CDR3 DNA: TGTGCCAGCGGTTCCCAAGGGGGGCCAAGAGAAAAACTGTTTTTT

clone size: few
J gene: TRBJ2-2
V gene: TRBV28
D gene: .
CDR3 protein: CASTKIHTGELFF
CDR3 DNA: TGTGCCAGCACAAAAATTCACACCGGGGAGCTGTTTTTT

clone size: many
J gene: TRBJ1-1
V gene: TRBV5-1
D gene: .
CDR3 protein: CASSSAGPNTEAFF
CDR3 DNA: TGCGCCAGCAGCTCGGCGGGCCCCAACACTGAAGCTTTCTTT

clone size: .
J gene: TRBJ1-3
V gene: TRBV6-6
D gene: .
CDR3 protein: CASSYQAPGQPGNTIYF
CDR3 DNA: TGCGCCAGCAGTTACCAGGCCCCGGGGCAGCCCGGAAACACCATATATTTT

clone size: many
J gene: TRBJ2-2
V gene: TRBV27
D gene: .
CDR3 protein: CASSLQGGELFF
CDR3 DNA: TGTGCCAGCAGTTTACAGGGCGGGGAGCTGTTTTTT

clone size: many
J gene: TRBJ2-3
V gene: TRBV5-1
D gene: TRBD1
CDR3 protein: CASSLRQGPTDTQYF
CDR3 DNA: TGCGCCAGCAGCTTACGACAGGGTCCCACAGATACGCAGTATTTT

clone size: few
J gene: TRBJ2-3
V gene: TRBV20-1
D gene: TRBD1
CDR3 protein: CSANVLTGGTDTQYF
CDR3 DNA: TGCAGTGCCAATGTTTTGACAGGGGGCACAGATACGCAGTATTTT

clone size: .
J gene: TRBJ2-1
V gene: TRBV6-2/TRBV6-3
D gene: TRBD2
CDR3 protein: CASSKTSPGLAGEDEQFF
CDR3 DNA: TGTGCCAGCAGTAAAACCAGCCCGGGACTAGCGGGAGAGGATGAGCAGTTCTTC

clone size: .
J gene: TRBJ2-3
V gene: TRBV5-1
D gene: TRBD2
CDR3 protein: CASSLEGGLTDTQYF
CDR3 DNA: TGCGCCAGCAGCTTGGAGGGAGGGCTAACAGATACGCAGTATTTT

clone size: .
J gene: TRBJ2-3
V gene: TRBV11-2
D gene: TRBD1
CDR3 protein: CASSLAGTGGFTDTQYF
CDR3 DNA: TGTGCCAGCAGCTTAGCCGGGACAGGGGGGTTCACAGATACGCAGTATTTT

clone size: few
J gene: TRBJ2-3
V gene: TRBV10-3
D gene: TRBD2
CDR3 protein: CAISDGTSGTDTQYF
CDR3 DNA: TGTGCCATCAGTGACGGGACTAGCGGGACAGATACGCAGTATTTT

clone size: few
J gene: TRBJ2-1
V gene: TRBV11-2
D gene: TRBD2
CDR3 protein: CASSLVVLAGKDNEQFF
CDR3 DNA: TGTGCCAGCAGCTTAGTGGTGCTAGCGGGGAAGGACAATGAGCAGTTCTTC

clone size: many
J gene: TRBJ2-1
V gene: TRBV5-4
D gene: TRBD2
CDR3 protein: CASSKGREGHEQFF
CDR3 DNA: TGTGCCAGCAGCAAAGGCCGGGAGGGCCATGAGCAGTTCTTC

clone size: .
J gene: TRBJ2-3
V gene: TRBV30
D gene: TRBD2
CDR3 protein: CAWRFGTSDGDTQYF
CDR3 DNA: TGTGCCTGGAGGTTCGGGACTAGCGACGGTGATACGCAGTATTTT

clone size: .
J gene: TRBJ1-4
V gene: TRBV6-1
D gene: .
CDR3 protein: CASKLEDSEKLFF
CDR3 DNA: TGTGCCAGCAAACTCGAGGATAGTGAAAAACTGTTTTTT

clone size: many
J gene: TRBJ1-1
V gene: TRBV6-1
D gene: .
CDR3 protein: CASTLGASPEAFF
CDR3 DNA: TGTGCCAGCACTCTAGGGGCGAGCCCTGAAGCTTTCTTT

clone size: many
J gene: TRBJ2-7
V gene: TRBV28
D gene: TRBD1
CDR3 protein: CASSLPRTGDARYEQYF
CDR3 DNA: TGTGCCAGCAGTCTCCCTCGGACAGGGGATGCGCGGTACGAGCAGTACTTC

clone size: .
J gene: TRBJ1-2
V gene: TRBV20-1
D gene: TRBD1
CDR3 protein: CSARDLIDRGPYGYTF
CDR3 DNA: TGCAGTGCTAGAGATCTAATTGACAGGGGGCCCTATGGCTACACCTTC

clone size: .
J gene: TRBJ1-4
V gene: TRBV5-1
D gene: .
CDR3 protein: CASSFQAGNEKLFF
CDR3 DNA: TGCGCCAGCAGCTTCCAGGCCGGTAATGAAAAACTGTTTTTT

clone size: .
J gene: TRBJ2-1
V gene: TRBV7-9
D gene: .
CDR3 protein: CASSPTRNRAYNEQFF
CDR3 DNA: TGTGCCAGCAGCCCGACTCGGAACAGAGCCTACAATGAGCAGTTCTTC

clone size: many
J gene: TRBJ1-2
V gene: TRBV7-9
D gene: TRBD1
CDR3 protein: CASSLGDRGNYGYTF
CDR3 DNA: TGTGCCAGCAGCTTGGGAGACAGGGGGAACTATGGCTACACCTTC

clone size: many
J gene: TRBJ2-2
V gene: TRBV7-3
D gene: .
CDR3 protein: CASRQGGDTGELFF
CDR3 DNA: TGTGCCAGCAGACAGGGCGGGGACACCGGGGAGCTGTTTTTT

clone size: .
J gene: TRBJ2-3
V gene: TRBV5-5
D gene: .
CDR3 protein: CASSFRSSSTDTQYF
CDR3 DNA: TGTGCCAGCAGCTTCCGGAGCTCGAGCACAGATACGCAGTATTTC

clone size: few
J gene: TRBJ2-1
V gene: TRBV6-4
D gene: .
CDR3 protein: CASSDSGGSSYNEQFF
CDR3 DNA: TGTGCCAGCAGTGACTCAGGGGGGAGCTCCTACAATGAGCAGTTCTTC

clone size: .
J gene: TRBJ2-3
V gene: TRBV29-1
D gene: .
CDR3 protein: CSTDTDTQYF
CDR3 DNA: TGCAGCACAGACACAGATACGCAGTATTTT

clone size: many
J gene: TRBJ1-2
V gene: TRBV2
D gene: TRBD1
CDR3 protein: CASSEERTGGGENGYTF
CDR3 DNA: TGTGCCAGCAGTGAAGAGCGGACAGGGGGCGGAGAGAATGGCTACACCTTC

clone size: .
J gene: TRBJ2-3
V gene: TRBV5-8
D gene: .
CDR3 protein: CASRNPGSQYF
CDR3 DNA: TGTGCCAGCAGGAATCCAGGGTCGCAGTATTTT

clone size: many
J gene: TRBJ2-1
V gene: TRBV20-1
D gene: TRBD2
CDR3 protein: CSAISGTYNEQFF
CDR3 DNA: TGCAGTGCTATTAGCGGGACCTACAATGAGCAGTTCTTC

clone size: .
J gene: TRBJ2-7
V gene: TRBV30
D gene: .
CDR3 protein: CAWSVGGEQYF
CDR3 DNA: TGTGCCTGGAGTGTAGGGGGCGAGCAGTACTTC

clone size: .
J gene: TRBJ2-1
V gene: TRBV29-1
D gene: .
CDR3 protein: CSVFSGKSSYNEQFF
CDR3 DNA: TGCAGCGTTTTTAGCGGCAAGAGCTCCTACAATGAGCAGTTCTTC

clone size: .
J gene: TRBJ1-1
V gene: TRBV28
D gene: .
CDR3 protein: CASRGGRHLNTEAFF
CDR3 DNA: TGTGCCAGCAGAGGGGGGAGACATTTGAACACTGAAGCTTTCTTT

clone size: .
J gene: TRBJ2-5
V gene: TRBV7-3
D gene: TRBD2
CDR3 protein: CASSLTSGLGETQYF
CDR3 DNA: TGTGCCAGCAGCTTGACTAGCGGGCTCGGGGAGACCCAGTACTTC

clone size: many
J gene: TRBJ2-1
V gene: TRBV12-3/TRBV12-4
D gene: .
CDR3 protein: CASSFLALEQFF
CDR3 DNA: TGTGCCAGCAGTTTTCTAGCGTTGGAGCAGTTCTTC

clone size: few
J gene: TRBJ2-4
V gene: TRBV19
D gene: .
CDR3 protein: CASTLTAIQAKNIQYF
CDR3 DNA: TGTGCCAGTACCCTGACAGCGATTCAAGCGAAAAACATTCAGTACTTC

clone size: many
J gene: TRBJ2-2
V gene: TRBV29-1
D gene: .
CDR3 protein: CSVEGAPGGELFF
CDR3 DNA: TGCAGCGTTGAGGGGGCTCCGGGCGGGGAGCTGTTTTTT

clone size: .
J gene: TRBJ1-1
V gene: TRBV3-1
D gene: TRBD1
CDR3 protein: CASSQTGVDTEAFF
CDR3 DNA: TGTGCCAGCAGCCAGACAGGGGTAGACACTGAAGCTTTCTTT

clone size: .
J gene: TRBJ2-7
V gene: TRBV3-1
D gene: .
CDR3 protein: CASSPKDIYEQYF
CDR3 DNA: TGTGCCAGCAGCCCCAAAGATATCTACGAGCAGTACTTC

clone size: .
J gene: TRBJ1-1
V gene: TRBV20-1
D gene: .
CDR3 protein: CSARKPNTEAFF
CDR3 DNA: TGCAGTGCTAGAAAACCGAACACTGAAGCTTTCTTT

clone size: .
J gene: TRBJ1-1
V gene: TRBV25-1
D gene: TRBD1
CDR3 protein: CASSEFGTGGTEAFF
CDR3 DNA: TGTGCCAGCAGTGAATTTGGGACAGGTGGGACTGAAGCTTTCTTT

clone size: few
J gene: TRBJ2-7
V gene: TRBV9
D gene: .
CDR3 protein: CASSVSSGDSWGLSYEQYF
CDR3 DNA: TGTGCCAGCAGCGTATCTTCGGGAGATTCTTGGGGCCTTTCCTACGAGCAGTACTTC

clone size: few
J gene: TRBJ2-7
V gene: TRBV30
D gene: TRBD1
CDR3 protein: CAWSPLGQGLSHEQYF
CDR3 DNA: TGTGCCTGGAGTCCCCTCGGACAGGGCCTATCTCACGAGCAGTACTTC

clone size: many
J gene: TRBJ2-7
V gene: TRBV29-1
D gene: .
CDR3 protein: CSVGSGPSYEQYF
CDR3 DNA: TGCAGCGTTGGGTCAGGGCCTTCCTACGAGCAGTACTTC

clone size: few
J gene: TRBJ1-1
V gene: TRBV20-1
D gene: .
CDR3 protein: CSASLLRPGANTEAFF
CDR3 DNA: TGCAGTGCTAGTTTACTTAGGCCGGGAGCGAACACTGAAGCTTTCTTT

clone size: few
J gene: TRBJ2-7
V gene: TRBV29-1
D gene: .
CDR3 protein: CSVDRGYEQYF
CDR3 DNA: TGCAGCGTTGATAGGGGCTACGAGCAGTACTTC